Below are 30 T cell receptor beta chains sequenced from a single sample in a study of T cell clonality in common variable immunodeficiency. Some clones are missing from TCRdb's copy, which holds only in-frame ones; the method was immunoSEQ multiplex PCR. This sample comprises roughly 30,000 clones, none seen once only. The sample was peripheral blood mononuclear cells. These TCRs come from a person aged 18 to 70 in good health.

This clone came up many times. The read terminates 3 residues ahead of where the CDR3 ends, so the germline J gene completes it. This chain uses TRBV5-4 with TRBJ2-1; 13 positions agree with TRBD2. This CDR3 has 15 residues. V was pared by 4 bases and J by 6 bases, with 4 bases of the junction left unmatched. Germline loops: CDR1 SGHNT, CDR2 YYREEE (reference sequence). The CDR3: CASSGWTSGSNEQFF. Partial CDR3 DNA: TGTGCCAGCAGCGGATGGACTAGCGGGAGCAATGAG.

This clone was detected ten times or more. The CDR3 end falls 3 residues outside the read, so it is completed with the germline J gene. This chain joins TRBV18 and TRBJ2-2, with a tentative D call TRBD2 (6 bases). Trimming took 3 bases from V and 6 from J, leaving 14 bases between them. Germline CDR1 and CDR2: KGHSH and LQKENI. CDR3 length equals 15 residues. The CDR3 reads CASSPRGVGPGELFF. The part of the CDR3 DNA that was read is TGTGCCAGCTCACCCCGCGGGGTGGGACCCGGGGAG.

In the case of this clone: Read data end 3 residues before the CDR3 end; the end is taken from the germline J gene. The chain is built from TRBV20-1 and TRBJ1-1; D is undetermined. The germline gives CDR1 DFQATT, CDR2 SNEGSKA (reference sequence). This CDR3 has 12 residues. Trimming cost V 7 bases and J 3 bases, with 12 bases left between them. The covered CDR3 bases are TGCAGTGTTGCCAAGGTCCACACTGAA. Residues: CSVAKVHTE. The whole CDR3 sequence reads CSVAKVHTEAFF.

This clone was recorded at least ten times. The CDR3 is cut off 3 residues early in the read; its end comes from the germline J gene. The V and J genes are TRBV20-1 and TRBJ2-2; 11 nucleotides align to TRBD1. CDR1 is DFQATT, CDR2 SNEGSKA, per germline (reference sequence). V gave up 5 bases and J gave up 3 bases; unmatched junction bases: 5. The CDR3 is 15 amino acids. The CDR3 protein is CSAPGQGADTGELFF. The sequenced part of the CDR3 DNA is TGCAGTGCTCCTGGACAGGGGGCAGACACCGGGGAG.

This clone was found many times. The CDR3 extends 3 residues past the end of the read, so its final part is completed from the germline J gene. This chain links TRBV20-1 with TRBJ2-3; 7 bases are a match to TRBD2. V lost 3 bases, J lost 2 bases, and 14 bases stayed unmatched. The CDR3 extends over 17 amino acids. Germline CDR1 reads DFQATT; CDR2 reads SNEGSKA (reference sequence). The covered CDR3 bases are TGCAGTGCTAGCCATCTAGCGGACTTACCCCCCACAGATACG. It translates to CSASHLADLPPTDT. The whole CDR3 sequence reads CSASHLADLPPTDTQYF.

By share, this clone ranks as medium-sized. The chain's CDR3 is CASSLGTGSYGYTF. The part of the CDR3 DNA that was read is TGTGCCAGCAGCTTGGGGACAGGGAGTTATGGC. The chain has TRBV7-2 and TRBJ1-2; 9 bases align to TRBD1. Coverage ceases 3 residues before the CDR3 finishes, and the germline J gene fills in the end. Unmatched junction bases numbered 4, after V lost 3 bases and J lost 5 bases. The CDR3 contains 14 residues. Germline CDR1 SGHTA, CDR2 FQGNSA.

In its sample, this clone was seen many times. The read halts 3 residues ahead of the CDR3 end, with the missing end drawn from the germline J gene. The J gene is TRBJ1-5, the V gene TRBV2; D perhaps matches TRBD1 (6 bases). Per germline, CDR1 SNHLY and CDR2 FYNNEI. V was pared by 2 bases and J by 3 bases, with 11 bases between. The CDR3 runs to 15 residues. The CDR3 loop is CASSETRQDNQPQHF. The CDR3 DNA, read in part, is TGTGCCAGCAGTGAAACTAGACAGGACAATCAGCCC.

There are many counts of this clone. The read is 3 residues too short to cover the CDR3 end, so that end is filled in from the germline J gene. The genes are TRBV20-1 and TRBJ2-3; D might be TRBD1 (5 bases). This CDR3 is built from 15 residues. V lost 5 bases and J 2 bases, leaving 17 bases between the germline ends. Germline V CDR1 and CDR2: DFQATT, SNEGSKA (reference sequence). The CDR3 sequence is CSASLPRTHTDTQYF. The CDR3 bases that were read are TGCAGTGCTTCCCTGCCGAGGACACACACAGATACG.

This clone was seen a few times. This may be a read error: a much more frequent sequence differs by one nucleotide. The read is 3 residues too short to cover the CDR3 end, so that end is filled in from the germline J gene. The V and J genes are TRBV7-2 and TRBJ2-3, with 7 positions matching TRBD1. Germline assignment: CDR1 SGHTA and CDR2 FQGNSA. CDR3 size: 14 residues. Partial CDR3 DNA: TGTGCCAGCAGCCCTGGGACAGTCGGCCAGCCG. It specifies CASSPGTVGQP. In full, the CDR3 reads CASSPGTVGQPQYF.

This clone was recorded at least ten times. The CDR3 goes on 3 residues after the read ends, and that part is filled in from the germline J gene. The chain uses TRBV7-9 and TRBJ2-1; D uncertain. V gave up 5 bases and J gave up 0 bases, with 11 bases separating them. This CDR3 comprises 15 residues. The germline gives CDR1 SEHNR, CDR2 FQNEAQ (reference sequence). The CDR3 is CASSQQWSSYNEQFF. CDR3 DNA, as far as it was read: TGTGCCAGCAGCCAACAGTGGAGCTCCTACAATGAG.

The table lists this clone with many counts. Sequencing ends 3 residues short of the CDR3 end; the germline J gene provides the rest. This sequence joins TRBV7-8 and TRBJ2-5, with 11 bases identical to TRBD2. There are 15 residues in the CDR3. CDR1 and CDR2 from the germline V gene are SGHVS and FQNEAQ. Unmatched junction bases numbered 2, after V lost 0 bases and J lost 5 bases. Partial CDR3 DNA: TGTGCCAGCAGCTTAGCTAGCGGGAGGGGTGAGACC. Its protein product is CASSLASGRGET. The whole CDR3 protein is CASSLASGRGETQYF. Together with reference TRBV7-8 and TRBJ2-5, the CDR3 gives the full variable domain: GAGVSQSPRYKVAKRGQDVALRCDPISGHVSLFWYQQALGQGPEFLTYFQNEAQLDKSGLPSDRFFAERPEGSVSTLKIQRTQQEDSAVYLCASSLASGRGETQYFGPGTRLLVL.

In its sample, this clone was seen a few times. One end of the junction fails to match germline, which may point to a read error. The read is 3 residues too short to cover the CDR3 end, so that end is filled in from the germline J gene. The rearrangement links TRBV19 to TRBJ1-4; possibly TRBD1 for D (5 bases). Germline CDR1 reads LNHDA; CDR2 reads SQIVND (reference sequence). The CDR3 sequence is 16 residues long. The CDR3 DNA, read in part, is TGTGCCAGTAGTCCGGTTTCCCGAGGGGCTAAGGAAAAA. It codes for CASSPVSRGAKEK. The full CDR3 sequence reads CASSPVSRGAKEKLFF.

In this sample, this clone turned up many times. The read is 3 residues too short to cover the CDR3 end, so that end is filled in from the germline J gene. The rearrangement uses TRBV11-3 and TRBJ1-2; D possibly corresponds to TRBD1 (5 bases). Per germline, CDR1 SGHNT and CDR2 YENEEA. CDR3 length equals 12 residues. The CDR3 DNA, read in part, is TGTGCCAGCAGCTCGGGGGGTTTAGGC. Amino acid sequence: CASSSGGLG. The full CDR3 protein is CASSSGGLGYTF. Supplemented by reference TRBV11-3 and TRBJ1-2, the full variable domain reads EAGVVQSPRYKIIEKKQPVAFWCNPISGHNTLYWYLQNLGQGPELLIRYENEEAVDDSQLPKDRFSAERLKGVDSTLKIQPAELGDSAVYLCASSSGGLGYTFGSGTRLTVV.

In its sample, this clone was seen many times. From the germline J gene comes the end of the CDR3, since the read stops 3 residues before it. V is TRBV7-3 and J is TRBJ1-2, with TRBD1 matching over 10 bases. Germline CDR1 and CDR2: SGHTA and FQGTGA. This CDR3 has 13 amino acids. The chain's CDR3 is CASSRTGGEGYTF. The part of the CDR3 DNA that was read is TGTGCCAGCAGTCGGACAGGGGGGGAAGGC. Variable domain in full (rest from reference TRBV7-3 and TRBJ1-2): GAGVSQTPSNKVTEKGKYVELRCDPISGHTALYWYRQSLGQGPEFLIYFQGTGAADDSGLPNDRFFAVRPEGSVSTLKIQRTERGDSAVYLCASSRTGGEGYTFGSGTRLTVV.

There are a few counts of this clone. The read stops 3 residues short of the end of the CDR3; the missing end is completed from the germline J gene. The chain employs TRBV20-1 and TRBJ2-5; 9 nucleotides align to TRBD2. Germline lookup yields CDR1 DFQATT and CDR2 SNEGSKA (reference sequence). The V and J ends lost 6 bases and 5 bases, in that order; junction bases with no gene match: 13. CDR3 size: 15 residues. The CDR3 loop is CSAPRLADGPETQYF. The sequenced CDR3 bases are TGCAGTGCGCCCAGACTAGCGGATGGACCGGAGACC.

A remark on this clone: At one of its ends the junction is not consistent with the germline gene, which may arise from a read error. The read halts 3 residues ahead of the CDR3 end, with the missing end drawn from the germline J gene. The identical CDR3 is also encoded by other nucleotide sequences in the sample. This chain uses TRBV6-1 with TRBJ1-3, with TRBD1 matching over 10 bases. The germline V gene encodes CDR1 MNHNS and CDR2 SASEGT. There are 16 residues in the CDR3. CDR3 DNA, as far as it was read: TGTGCCAGCAGTGAAGGGACAGGGGGAGTAAGAAACACG. Residues: CASSEGTGGVRNT. Given in full, the CDR3 is CASSEGTGGVRNTIYF.

This clone was detected ten times or more. At one end, the junction sequence differs from germline, possibly due to a read error. The CDR3 here is CASSLGRGNNEQFF. Partial CDR3 DNA: TGTGCTAGCAGCTTAGGTCGCGGGAACAATGAG. V gene TRBV7-7 combines with J gene TRBJ2-1, with D possibly TRBD2 on 6 matching bases. The read falls 3 residues short of the CDR3 end, and the missing part is taken from the germline J gene. This CDR3 contains 14 residues. CDR1 SSHAT and CDR2 FNYEAQ come from the germline V gene (reference sequence).

Details on this clone: The sequenced fragment ends 3 residues before the CDR3 boundary, so the rest is inferred from the germline J gene. The chain carries TRBV6-1 and TRBJ1-2; no firm D call. The CDR3 runs to 14 residues. Germline loops: CDR1 MNHNS, CDR2 SASEGT. CDR3 amino acids: CASSGASRTDTYTF. The CDR3 bases that were read are TGTGCCAGCAGTGGGGCCAGTCGCACAGATACC.

This clone was picked up many times. The CDR3 extends 3 residues past the end of the read, so its final part is completed from the germline J gene. V and J are TRBV7-3 and TRBJ2-1; 7 nucleotides align to TRBD1. CDR3 length: 15 residues. With V trimmed by 6 bases and J by 6 bases, 11 bases remained unmatched. Germline lookup yields CDR1 SGHTA and CDR2 FQGTGA. CDR3 bases read: TGTGCCAGCAGTGAGGGGGCCGCCGATTTCAATGAG. Translation gives CASSEGAADFNE. The complete CDR3 protein is CASSEGAADFNEQFF.

This clone came up many times. The read comes to an end 3 residues before the CDR3 does, leaving the germline J gene to fill in the end. The chain links TRBV5-1 to TRBJ1-2; TRBD1 aligns across 10 bases. Germline CDR1 reads SGHRS; CDR2 reads YFSETQ. There are 13 residues in the CDR3. CDR3 DNA, as far as it was read: TGCGCCAGCAGCCCCGGGACAGGGGTCGGC. This codes for CASSPGTGVG. The entire CDR3 protein reads CASSPGTGVGYTF.

This clone occurred many times. The CDR3 end lies 3 residues beyond the end of the read and is filled in from the germline J gene. V is TRBV7-3 and J is TRBJ1-1; TRBD1 is a possible D gene (5 bases). Germline V gives CDR1 SGHTA, CDR2 FQGTGA. Deletions cut 5 bases from V and 3 bases from J, with 10 bases between. The length of the CDR3 is 13 residues. The CDR3 bases that were read are TGTGCCAGCAGCGAGGGAGGGGACACTGAA. This encodes CASSEGGDTE. The entire CDR3 protein reads CASSEGGDTEAFF. Supplemented by reference TRBV7-3 and TRBJ1-1, the full variable domain reads GAGVSQTPSNKVTEKGKYVELRCDPISGHTALYWYRQSLGQGPEFLIYFQGTGAADDSGLPNDRFFAVRPEGSVSTLKIQRTERGDSAVYLCASSEGGDTEAFFGQGTRLTVV.

At least ten counts were recorded for this clone. The CDR3 end lies 3 residues beyond the end of the read and is filled in from the germline J gene. The J gene is TRBJ1-2, the V gene TRBV30; D ambiguous. There are 14 residues in the CDR3. In germline, CDR1 is GTSNPN, CDR2 SVGIG (reference sequence). V was cut by 2 bases and J by 2 bases, with 12 bases left in between. The covered CDR3 bases are TGTGCCTGGAGTATCAGAACAGAGAACTATGGC. This encodes CAWSIRTENYG. The whole CDR3 protein is CAWSIRTENYGYTF.

As for this clone: The read ends 3 residues shy of where the CDR3 ends; the end is completed using the germline J gene. The chain has TRBV19 and TRBJ1-1; D possibly corresponds to TRBD1 (5 bases). Germline values: CDR1 LNHDA, CDR2 SQIVND (reference sequence). The V end lost 1 base, the J end lost 7 bases, and 7 bases lay between the germline ends. The CDR3 length is 12 residues. CDR3 region: CASSIAGVEAFF. The CDR3 bases that were read are TGTGCCAGTAGTATAGCGGGGGTTGAA.

This clone was observed at least ten times. With the read ending 3 residues before the CDR3 end, the germline J gene is used to fill in that end. The gene calls are TRBV7-3 and TRBJ2-4; TRBD2 aligns across 11 bases. Trimming cost V 4 bases and J 6 bases; bases outside gene matches: 5. CDR1 is SGHTA and CDR2 is FQGTGA in the germline V gene. The CDR3 covers 15 residues. CDR3 loop: CASSSSGLAGNIQYF. The covered CDR3 bases are TGTGCCAGCAGCTCGTCTGGACTAGCGGGAAACATT.

Many counts were recorded for this clone. The read terminates 3 residues ahead of where the CDR3 ends, so the germline J gene completes it. V is TRBV5-1 and J is TRBJ1-2; TRBD1 is a possible D gene (6 bases). This CDR3 contains 17 residues. Looked up from germline, CDR1 is SGHRS and CDR2 is YFSETQ. V was pared by 0 bases and J by 0 bases, with 15 bases between. CDR3 sequence reads: CASSLDTGTNANYGYTF. The part of the CDR3 DNA that was read is TGCGCCAGCAGCTTGGACACCGGGACAAACGCTAACTATGGC.

This clone was seen ten or more times. The missing CDR3 end, 3 residues past where the read stops, is filled in from the germline J gene. The chain is built from TRBV6-1 and TRBJ2-7, with TRBD2 matching 11 bases. Trimming cost V 3 bases and J 3 bases; bases outside gene matches: 7. The CDR3 extends over 16 amino acids. Germline CDR1 MNHNS, CDR2 SASEGT. CDR3 loop: CASSEYAGLAGYEQYF. The CDR3 bases that were read are TGTGCCAGCAGTGAGTACGCAGGACTAGCGGGCTACGAG.

This clone was seen more than once but under ten times. The read ends 3 residues shy of where the CDR3 ends; the end is completed using the germline J gene. The chain has TRBV7-9 and TRBJ2-5, with 9 positions matching TRBD1. This CDR3 is built from 14 residues. V gave up 5 bases and J gave up 5 bases; unmatched junction bases: 6. From germline, CDR1 is SEHNR and CDR2 FQNEAQ (reference sequence). CDR3 DNA (partial): TGTGCCAGCAGCCAACAGGGGGCACTGGAGACC. It specifies CASSQQGALET. The entire CDR3 sequence reads CASSQQGALETQYF.

This clone has ten or more counts. The CDR3 is cut off 3 residues early in the read; its end comes from the germline J gene. The V call is TRBV5-1, the J call TRBJ2-6; D not certain. Germline V gene sequence: CDR1 SGHRS, CDR2 YFSETQ. The CDR3 runs to 15 residues. Trimming removed 1 base from V and 2 bases from J, with 7 bases in between. The chain's CDR3 is CASSLIQPGANVLTF. The DNA read from the CDR3 is TGCGCCAGCAGCTTGATACAGCCTGGGGCCAACGTC.

The table lists this clone with many counts. The observed sequence ends 3 residues before the CDR3 terminus, with the missing tail filled in from the germline J gene. The chain has TRBV10-1 and TRBJ2-2, with 11 bases lining up with TRBD2. Trimming cost V 3 bases and J 3 bases; bases outside gene matches: 0. Germline CDR1 reads WNHNN; CDR2 reads SYGVQD (reference sequence). CDR3 length: 15 residues. CDR3 amino acids: CASSDSGRDTGELFF. CDR3 DNA (partial): TGCGCCAGCAGTGATAGCGGGAGGGACACCGGGGAG.

Turning to this clone: The sequenced fragment ends 3 residues before the CDR3 boundary, so the rest is inferred from the germline J gene. The chain has TRBV2 and TRBJ2-7; 7 nucleotides align to TRBD2. The CDR3 covers 14 residues. Trimming took 6 bases from V and 3 from J; bases not matched to a gene: 8. Germline CDR1 SNHLY, CDR2 FYNNEI. The CDR3 DNA, read in part, is TGTGCCAGCAGGGGGGGGACTACCTTCTACGAG. This sequence encodes CASRGGTTFYE. The whole CDR3 is CASRGGTTFYEQYF.